The 23 T cell receptor beta chains below all came from one sample that was sequenced in a study of OX40 agonist ivuxolimab in advanced cancers. Profiled with immunoSEQ multiplex PCR; TCRdb holds only in-frame clones, not every one. This sample has tens of thousands of clones, with roughly nine tenths found just once. The source was CD4+ or CD8+ T cells sorted from blood, collected in a trial of the OX40 agonist ivuxolimab. These receptors all stem from an adult with an advanced solid tumor such as melanoma, head and neck, liver or kidney cancer.

The V call is TRBV29-1, the J call TRBJ2-5, with no clear D. The CDR3 consists of 11 residues. Germline CDR1 and CDR2: SQVTM and ANQGSEA. The germline V and J ends were trimmed by 6 bases and 5 bases, with 10 bases remaining between them. CDR3 nucleotides: TGCAGCGTCCGGGCGCGGGAGACCCAGTACTTC. Translated, it gives CSVRARETQYF.

This rearrangement joins TRBV7-6 to TRBJ2-5, with 7 bases identical to TRBD2. Germline V gene sequence: CDR1 SGHVS, CDR2 FNYEAQ. CDR3 size: 14 residues. Trimming removed 0 bases from V and 2 bases from J; junction bases left unmatched: 0. The CDR3 DNA sequence: TGTGCCAGCAGCTTAGCGGGGGGGCAAGAGACCCAGTACTTC. Its protein is CASSLAGGQETQYF.

CDR3 DNA sequence: TGTGCCAGTAGTATCGCGCGTACCCACGAGCAGTACTTC. This gives the protein CASSIARTHEQYF. The genes are TRBV19 and TRBJ2-7; no clear D. Trimming cost V 3 bases and J 5 bases, with 11 bases left between them. CDR1 is LNHDA, CDR2 SQIVND, per germline (reference sequence). CDR3 size: 13 residues.

This clone was recorded only once. V is TRBV10-3 and J is TRBJ2-7, with TRBD1 matching over 7 bases. CDR1 and CDR2 from the germline V gene are ENHRY and SYGVKD. This CDR3 spans 15 amino acids. V was pared by 4 bases and J by 0 bases, with 6 bases of the junction left unmatched. Here the CDR3 reads CAISAEGQNSYEQYF. The CDR3, as DNA: TGTGCCATCAGTGCCGAGGGACAGAACTCCTACGAGCAGTACTTC.

The genes are TRBV5-1 and TRBJ2-1, with a tentative D call TRBD1 (5 bases). Germline loops: CDR1 SGHRS, CDR2 YFSETQ. V lost 0 bases and J lost 5, with 9 bases in between. This CDR3 spans 14 amino acids. CDR3 in amino acids: CASSLGQINNEQFF. The CDR3 coding sequence is TGCGCCAGCAGCTTGGGACAGATTAACAATGAGCAGTTCTTC.

The rearrangement links TRBV2 to TRBJ2-3, with a possible D match to TRBD2 (5 bases). V shed 8 bases and J shed 5 bases, with 17 bases lying between them. Germline V gives CDR1 SNHLY, CDR2 FYNNEI. This CDR3 comprises 14 residues. The CDR3, as DNA: TGTGCCAGCCGGCGGTACGGGGTGGAAGATACGCAGTATTTT. Protein sequence: CASRRYGVEDTQYF.

The chain has TRBV18 and TRBJ2-5, with D tentatively TRBD1 (5 bases). Looked up from germline, CDR1 is KGHSH and CDR2 is LQKENI. The CDR3 totals 15 residues. The V end was cut by 5 bases, the J end by 5 bases, with 18 bases between. The CDR3 nucleotides are TGTGCCAGCTCATCGGCGCCCAGGGCCGGGGAGACCCAGTACTTC. Translation gives CASSSAPRAGETQYF.

The V call is TRBV6-6, the J call TRBJ2-7, with a tentative D call TRBD1 (6 bases). CDR1 and CDR2 (germline): MNHNY, SVGAGI (reference sequence). CDR3 length: 15 residues. The V end was cut by 4 bases, the J end by 1 base, with 14 bases between. This CDR3 reads CASSSYYQGSYEQYF. The CDR3 DNA follows: TGTGCCAGCAGTTCTTACTACCAGGGGTCCTACGAGCAGTACTTC.

The chain is built from TRBV10-3 and TRBJ2-7; 7 positions match TRBD1. The ends lost 6 bases at V and 2 bases at J; junction bases unmatched: 4. The CDR3 is 13 amino acids. Germline V gene lookup returns CDR1 ENHRY and CDR2 SYGVKD. The CDR3 DNA follows: TGTGCCATCAGGGGGGACAGTCCCTACGAGCAGTACTTC. Its translation is CAIRGDSPYEQYF.

This clone was observed a handful of times. The chain combines TRBV25-1 with TRBJ1-6; no clear D gene. CDR1 is MGHDK, CDR2 SYGVNS, per germline. This CDR3 comprises 13 residues. The V end was cut by 4 bases, the J end by 7 bases, with 8 bases between. CDR3 nucleotides: TGTGCCAGCAGTGGAAGGACCAATTCACCCCTCCACTTT. Its translation is CASSGRTNSPLHF.

V usage is TRBV29-1 and J usage is TRBJ1-2; maybe TRBD1 (5 bases). With 7 bases removed from V and 2 bases from J, the gap between germline ends came to 17 bases. This CDR3 comprises 14 residues. From germline, CDR1 is SQVTM and CDR2 ANQGSEA. The CDR3 bases are TGCAGCGCCACCCTAGGGACTCGGAACTATGGCTACACCTTC. The encoded protein is CSATLGTRNYGYTF.

The V and J genes are TRBV6-5 and TRBJ1-5; D unclear. Per the germline V gene, CDR1 is MNHEY and CDR2 is SVGAGI. The CDR3 covers 16 residues. The V and J ends lost 2 bases and 0 bases respectively, with 11 bases between them. The CDR3, as DNA: TGTGCCAGCAGTTACACAAGGCCTTATAGCAATCAGCCCCAGCATTTT. As protein: CASSYTRPYSNQPQHF.

In this sample, this clone turned up once. CDR3 sequence: CATSMGQPNYGYTF. Written as DNA, the CDR3 is TGTGCCACCAGCATGGGACAGCCGAACTATGGCTACACCTTC. The chain recombines TRBV15 with TRBJ1-2; 7 bases line up with TRBD1. Germline V gives CDR1 LNHNV, CDR2 YYDKDF (reference sequence). V lost 4 bases and J lost 2; bases outside the gene matches: 4. This CDR3 is built from 14 residues.

V usage is TRBV6-5 and J usage is TRBJ2-5, with D unresolved. TRBJ2-7 matches the DNA end more closely, so the J call is doubtful. The CDR3 length is 13 residues. Germline lookup yields CDR1 MNHEY and CDR2 SVGAGI. The CDR3 DNA reads TGTGCCAGCAGTTACTCTCTCCGAGGCGAGCAGTACTTC. It yields the protein CASSYSLRGEQYF.

V and J are TRBV18 and TRBJ1-6; TRBD1 matches 8 bases. Trimming removed 6 bases from V and 10 bases from J; junction bases left unmatched: 8. There are 14 residues in the CDR3. Germline loops: CDR1 KGHSH, CDR2 LQKENI. The CDR3 bases are TGTGCCAGCTCCCCTGGACAGGGAAACTCACCCCTCCACTTT. Its protein product is CASSPGQGNSPLHF.

The V call is TRBV5-1, the J call TRBJ2-2, with 11 bases that match TRBD2. The length of the CDR3 is 15 residues. CDR1 is SGHRS, CDR2 YFSETQ, per germline. V gave up 4 bases and J gave up 6 bases; unmatched junction bases: 5. The DNA of the CDR3 is TGCGCCAGCAGCCCGAGTAGCGGGGGGGCCGGGGAGCTGTTTTTT. This translates into CASSPSSGGAGELFF.

The chain employs TRBV10-1 and TRBJ1-4; D may be TRBD1 (6 bases). Trimming pared 2 bases from V and 8 bases from J, leaving 12 bases between. This CDR3 spans 14 amino acids. Germline loops: CDR1 WNHNN, CDR2 SYGVQD (reference sequence). CDR3 residues: CASSEGGADEKLFF. CDR3 nucleotides: TGCGCCAGCAGTGAGGGGGGGGCTGACGAAAAACTGTTTTTT.

The rearrangement links TRBV10-3 to TRBJ1-1, with D perhaps matching TRBD1 (6 bases). This CDR3 is 12 amino acids long. The V gene's germline CDR1 is ENHRY and CDR2 SYGVKD. V gave up 11 bases and J gave up 1 base, with 11 bases separating them. The CDR3 protein is CAARDKNTEAFF. CDR3 in DNA: TGTGCCGCCCGGGACAAGAACACTGAAGCTTTCTTT.

The chain joins TRBV10-3 to TRBJ2-5; 10 bases fit TRBD1. J gave up 5 bases and V 6 bases, and 6 bases lay outside the gene matches. Germline V gives CDR1 ENHRY, CDR2 SYGVKD. The CDR3 has 14 residues. CDR3 loop: CAISAGTGVETQYF. DNA for the CDR3: TGTGCCATCAGCGCCGGGACAGGGGTCGAGACCCAGTACTTC.

The CDR3, as DNA: TGTGCCAGCAGCGGCAGTGGGTATGGACGCGGGACTAGCGGGGCCCAAGAGACCCAGTACTTC. Translating it yields CASSGSGYGRGTSGAQETQYF. V is TRBV2 and J is TRBJ2-5, with TRBD2 matching over 13 bases. CDR1 SNHLY and CDR2 FYNNEI come from the germline V gene. V gave up 6 bases and J gave up 1 base; unmatched junction bases: 20. The CDR3 has 21 residues.

In nucleotides, the CDR3 is TGTGCCAGCAGCCTGACAGACCCTGGGGCCAACGTCCTGACTTTC. It codes for CASSLTDPGANVLTF. V usage is TRBV5-6 and J usage is TRBJ2-6; D might be TRBD1 (5 bases). From germline, CDR1 is SGHDT and CDR2 YYEEEE. The CDR3 totals 15 residues. V was cut by 4 bases and J by 2 bases, with 10 bases left in between.

The chain is built from TRBV6-1 and TRBJ2-7; D is unclear. Trimming stripped 6 bases from V and 2 bases from J, with 17 bases between. Germline V gene sequence: CDR1 MNHNS, CDR2 SASEGT. The CDR3 is 15 residues long. The CDR3 sequence is CASRPLSPGTYEQYF. CDR3 bases: TGTGCCAGCAGACCCCTCTCCCCCGGAACCTACGAGCAGTACTTC.

This chain uses TRBV7-2 with TRBJ2-1; D remains unclear. This CDR3 region has 15 residues. The ends were cut back, 0 bases at V and 9 bases at J, with 15 bases in the middle. CDR1 SGHTA and CDR2 FQGNSA come from the germline V gene. The CDR3 here is CASSLALTLGREQFF. Here the CDR3 DNA reads TGTGCCAGCAGCTTAGCATTAACTCTTGGCCGTGAGCAGTTCTTC.